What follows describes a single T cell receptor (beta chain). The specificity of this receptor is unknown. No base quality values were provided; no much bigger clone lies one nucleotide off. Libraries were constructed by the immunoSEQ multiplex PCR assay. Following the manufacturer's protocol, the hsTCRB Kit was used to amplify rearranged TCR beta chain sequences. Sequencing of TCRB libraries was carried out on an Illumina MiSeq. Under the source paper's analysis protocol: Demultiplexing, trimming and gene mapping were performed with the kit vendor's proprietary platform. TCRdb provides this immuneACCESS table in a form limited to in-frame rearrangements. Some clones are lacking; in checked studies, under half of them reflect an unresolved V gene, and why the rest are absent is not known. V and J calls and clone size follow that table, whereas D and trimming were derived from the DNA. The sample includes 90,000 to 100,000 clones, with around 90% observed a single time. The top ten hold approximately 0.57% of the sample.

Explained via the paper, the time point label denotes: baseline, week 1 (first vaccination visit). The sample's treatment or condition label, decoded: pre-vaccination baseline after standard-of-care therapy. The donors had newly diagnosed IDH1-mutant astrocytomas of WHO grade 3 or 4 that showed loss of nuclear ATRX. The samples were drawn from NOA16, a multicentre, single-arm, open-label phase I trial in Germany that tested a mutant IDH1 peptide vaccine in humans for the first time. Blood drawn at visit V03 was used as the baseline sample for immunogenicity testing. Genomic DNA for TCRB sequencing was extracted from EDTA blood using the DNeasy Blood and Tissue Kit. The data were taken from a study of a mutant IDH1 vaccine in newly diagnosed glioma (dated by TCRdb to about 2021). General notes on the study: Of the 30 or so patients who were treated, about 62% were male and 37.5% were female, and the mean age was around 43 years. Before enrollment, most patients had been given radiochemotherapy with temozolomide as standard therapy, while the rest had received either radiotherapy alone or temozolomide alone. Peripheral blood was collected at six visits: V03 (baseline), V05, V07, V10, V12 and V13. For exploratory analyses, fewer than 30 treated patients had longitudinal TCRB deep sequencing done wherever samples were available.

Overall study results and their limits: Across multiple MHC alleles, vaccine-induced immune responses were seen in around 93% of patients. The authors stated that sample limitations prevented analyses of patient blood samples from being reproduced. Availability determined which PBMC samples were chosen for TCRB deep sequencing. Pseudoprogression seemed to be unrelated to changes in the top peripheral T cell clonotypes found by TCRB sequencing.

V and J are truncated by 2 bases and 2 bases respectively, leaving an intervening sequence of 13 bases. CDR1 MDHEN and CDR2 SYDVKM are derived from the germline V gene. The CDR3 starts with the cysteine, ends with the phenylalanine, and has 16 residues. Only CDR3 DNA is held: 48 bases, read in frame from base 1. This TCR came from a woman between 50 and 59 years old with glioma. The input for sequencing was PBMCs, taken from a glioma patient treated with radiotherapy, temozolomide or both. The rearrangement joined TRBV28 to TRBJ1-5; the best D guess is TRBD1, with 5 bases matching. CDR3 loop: CASSLGGGRGNQPQHF. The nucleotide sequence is TGTGCCAGCAGTTTAGGGGGAGGGAGGGGCAATCAGCCCCAGCATTTT.